Listed below are T cell receptor beta chains from one sample, sequenced in a study of T cell responses to AZD1222 COVID-19 vaccine. Profiled with immunoSEQ multiplex PCR; TCRdb holds only in-frame clones, not every one. The table records 160,000 or so clones, roughly nine tenths of them present only once. The material sequenced was peripheral blood, taken on day 0 of AZD1222 vaccination. The receptors originated from an adult in good health. Both conserved end residues are part of each CDR3. The D gene is left open where the match is weak. Clone size is stated in some rows and not others, as once, few, many or a class when expanded.

>TRBD2|TRBJ2-7|NA|TRBV9
TGTGCCAGCAGCCTTTCGATTAGCGGGGTACACGAGCAGTACTTC
CASSLSISGVHEQYF
>NA|TRBJ1-1|once|TRBV28
TGTGCCAGCAGGGGACCGTGGGAGACTGAAGCTTTCTTT
CASRGPWETEAFF
>TRBD1|TRBJ2-7|NA|TRBV10-3
TGTGCCTCCCTGAGGACAGGGGTCAACGAGCAGTACTTC
CASLRTGVNEQYF
>NA|TRBJ2-3|NA|TRBV28
TGTGCCAGCAGTTTGGGACTCCTGATTCGAAATACGCAGTATTTT
CASSLGLLIRNTQYF
>TRBD1|TRBJ2-1|NA|TRBV25-1
TGTGCCAGCAGTGAACTATTTTCCAGGGGGCACAATGAGCAGTTCTTC
CASSELFSRGHNEQFF
>NA|TRBJ1-1|NA|TRBV28
TGTGCCAGCAACCTACGTGGGGGGCGTGGGAACACTGAAGCTTTCTTT
CASNLRGGRGNTEAFF
>NA|TRBJ1-1|few|TRBV7-9
TGTGCCAGCAGCTCAGACATAGACACTGAAGCTTTCTTT
CASSSDIDTEAFF
>NA|TRBJ1-2|NA|TRBV6-5
TGTGCCAGCAGGAGGTCGAGGGAGTTGGGTGGCTACACCTTC
CASRRSRELGGYTF
>TRBD2|TRBJ2-3|NA|TRBV29-1
TGCAGCGTTTCCCTTAGCGGGAGGGTGGGTACGCAGTATTTT
CSVSLSGRVGTQYF
>NA|TRBJ1-1|NA|TRBV19
TGTGCCAGTAGTATAGATGTGAGGGGGACGAACACTGAAGCTTTCTTT
CASSIDVRGTNTEAFF
>NA|TRBJ2-3|few|TRBV24-1
TGTGCCACCAGTGATCCACGGACGAGGGGGCAGTATTTT
CATSDPRTRGQYF
>NA|TRBJ1-4|once|TRBV27
TGTGCCAGCAGTGGATGGACGGGGGAAGTAGCTAATGAAAAACTGTTTTTT
CASSGWTGEVANEKLFF
>NA|TRBJ1-3|NA|TRBV9
TGTGCCAGCAGGGGCCCGGTGAGCTCTGGAAACACCATATATTTT
CASRGPVSSGNTIYF
>TRBD1|TRBJ2-7|NA|TRBV6-5
TGTGCCAGCAGCGCCACGACAGGGGCTTCCTACGAGCAGTACTTC
CASSATTGASYEQYF
>NA|TRBJ1-5|NA|TRBV30
TGTGCCTGGAGTGTAGGATCAGGCCAGCCCCAGCATTTT
CAWSVGSGQPQHF
>NA|TRBJ1-2|NA|TRBV7-8
TGTGCCAGCAGCCGCGGTGTGTCGAGGTTTTATTATGGCTACACCTTC
CASSRGVSRFYYGYTF
>TRBD1|TRBJ1-1|NA|TRBV19
TGTGCCAGTAGTAGGGACAGATCTGACACTGAAGCTTTCTTT
CASSRDRSDTEAFF
>NA|TRBJ2-3|NA|TRBV6-4
TGTGCCAGCAGTGATGCAGGCACAGATACGCAGTATTTT
CASSDAGTDTQYF
>NA|TRBJ1-1|NA|TRBV7-7
TGTGCCAGCAGCTTAGGAGCGAACACTGAAGCTTTCTTT
CASSLGANTEAFF
>NA|TRBJ1-1|NA|TRBV6-5
TGTGCCAGCAGCCGTACAGGGATGGACACTGAAGCTTTCTTT
CASSRTGMDTEAFF
>NA|TRBJ2-7|once|TRBV13
TGTGCCAGCAGCTTATTGTGGGGCAGGGGGGTCTCCTACGAGCAGTACTTC
CASSLLWGRGVSYEQYF
>NA|TRBJ2-3|NA|TRBV7-9
TGTGCCAGCAGCTTATCGGGCGGGGCCCCCACAGATACGCAGTATTTT
CASSLSGGAPTDTQYF
>TRBD2|TRBJ2-1|NA|TRBV5-6
TGTGCCAGCAGCTTGGTAAGGGGCGGGAGGCGCTACAATGAGCAGTTCTTC
CASSLVRGGRRYNEQFF
>NA|TRBJ1-4|NA|TRBV2
TGTGCCAGCCACACAGGGACGGATGAAAAACTGTTTTTT
CASHTGTDEKLFF
>TRBD1|TRBJ1-5|NA|TRBV5-1
TGCGCCAGCAGCTTGACAGGGGGCGGTCAGCCCCAGCATTTT
CASSLTGGGQPQHF
>NA|TRBJ2-3|NA|TRBV4-2
TGTGCCAGCAGCCACACTGACTGGGCAGATACGCAGTATTTT
CASSHTDWADTQYF
>NA|TRBJ1-2|NA|TRBV6-5
TGTGCCAGCAGTTACAACCGTAACTATGGCTACACCTTC
CASSYNRNYGYTF
>TRBD2|TRBJ2-3|NA|TRBV7-2
TGTGCCAGCTCAATTTGGAGGACTAGCGGCTCTAGCACAGATACGCAGTATTTT
CASSIWRTSGSSTDTQYF
>TRBD1|TRBJ1-3|NA|TRBV19
TGTGCCAGTAGTCCCGGGACAGCCGACGGGGAAAACACCATATATTTT
CASSPGTADGENTIYF
>TRBD1|TRBJ1-2|NA|TRBV6-5
TGTGCCAGCAGTTACTCGGGGACAGGGGTTGGCTACACCTTC
CASSYSGTGVGYTF
>NA|TRBJ1-2|once|TRBV19
TGTGCCAGTAGTATTGGGGACAAGACACACTATGGCTACACCTTC
CASSIGDKTHYGYTF
>NA|TRBJ1-4|NA|TRBV7-2
TGTGCCAGCAGCTTAGCGCGTGGGGCTAATGAAAAACTGTTTTTT
CASSLARGANEKLFF
>TRBD1|TRBJ2-7|NA|TRBV19
TGTGCCAGTAAAGACTCCGGGACAGGGGGAGGCGAGCAGTACTTC
CASKDSGTGGGEQYF
>TRBD1|TRBJ2-2|NA|TRBV7-8
TGTGCCAGCAGCTTAGTCCAGGGGGCTAGTGGGGAGCTGTTTTTT
CASSLVQGASGELFF
>NA|TRBJ1-5|few|TRBV9
TGTGCCAGCAGTGAAGGGGCAGACTACAATCAGCCCCAGCATTTT
CASSEGADYNQPQHF
>TRBD2|TRBJ2-1|NA|TRBV5-1
TGCGCCAGCAGCATAACTAGCGGGGGGCCTTCCTACAATGAGCAGTTCTTC
CASSITSGGPSYNEQFF
>NA|TRBJ2-1|few|TRBV2
TGTGCCAGCAGTGTGCGGCCCTCATCAGAGCAGTTCTTC
CASSVRPSSEQFF
>NA|TRBJ1-5|few|TRBV15
TGTGCCACCAGACCTCACGAGGGGTCTGGTGATCAGCCCCAGCATTTT
CATRPHEGSGDQPQHF
>NA|TRBJ2-6|NA|TRBV23-1
TGCGCCAGCAGTCTTATAGTAGGGGGTTCCGGGGCCAACGTCCTGACTTTC
CASSLIVGGSGANVLTF
>NA|TRBJ1-1|NA|TRBV15
TGTGCCACCAGCAGGAGAAGGGAGACTGAAGCTTTCTTT
CATSRRRETEAFF
>NA|TRBJ1-4|NA|TRBV9
TGTGCCAGCAGCCAGGGTCCGACTAATGAAAAACTGTTTTTT
CASSQGPTNEKLFF
>NA|TRBJ1-4|NA|TRBV29-1
TGCAGCGGCAACTGGGGGCCGGGTGAAAAACTGTTTTTT
CSGNWGPGEKLFF
>TRBD2|TRBJ2-7|few|TRBV9
TGTGCCAGCAGCGCTCCCTCCAGGGTTGGATCGGCTAGCGGGACCTACGAGCAGTACTTC
CASSAPSRVGSASGTYEQYF
>NA|TRBJ2-3|NA|TRBV3-1/TRBV3-2
TGTGCCAGCAGCCAAGGGTGGCCGGTGCAGTATTTT
CASSQGWPVQYF
>NA|TRBJ1-3|NA|TRBV7-9
TGTGCCATCGAGGACTCCGAGGCAGGAAACACCATATATTTT
CAIEDSEAGNTIYF
>TRBD2|TRBJ2-3|NA|TRBV27
TGTGCCAGCAGTTTCCTTAGCGGGAGGGCCAGTTTATCAGATACGCAGTATTTT
CASSFLSGRASLSDTQYF
>TRBD1|TRBJ2-3|NA|TRBV29-1
TGCAGCGCGCAGGGCGGGACAGGGAATACAGATACGCAGTATTTT
CSAQGGTGNTDTQYF
>TRBD2|TRBJ2-7|NA|TRBV7-2
TGTGCCAGCAGCTTAGGACTAGCGGGAGTCTTCGAGCAGTACTTC
CASSLGLAGVFEQYF
>NA|TRBJ1-2|once|TRBV11-2
TGTGCCAGCAGCTCGATTAGGGGGGGCATTTATGGCTACACCTTC
CASSSIRGGIYGYTF
>NA|TRBJ2-7|NA|TRBV6-1
TGTGCCAGCAGTGAGTTCGGAGAGCAGTACTTC
CASSEFGEQYF
>NA|TRBJ2-5|NA|TRBV7-2
TGTGCCAGCTCCCGCGGGACCCAGTACTTC
CASSRGTQYF
>TRBD1|TRBJ1-6|NA|TRBV28
TGTGCCAGCAGTCCCCGACAGGGTTGGTCACCCCTCCACTTT
CASSPRQGWSPLHF
>NA|TRBJ1-4|NA|TRBV6-2/TRBV6-3
TGTGCCAGCAGTTACTCGGCAGGCGAAAATGAAAAACTGTTTTTT
CASSYSAGENEKLFF
>NA|TRBJ1-2|NA|TRBV6-2/TRBV6-3
TGTGCCAGCAGTTATCGGGCGGACTATGGCTACACCTTC
CASSYRADYGYTF